The source of this TCR beta chain is a study of cytomegalovirus exposure and HLA in healthy donors. Study details: Both the 120 or so validation repertoires and the approximately 700 first-cohort repertoires used the same platform, as reported by a later analysis. Findings of the study overall: Whilst most TCR sequences proved rare, a subset of public TCRs occurred across many donors.

Germline V gives CDR1 SEHNR, CDR2 FQNEAQ (reference sequence). This CDR3 comprises 12 residues. The junction had 2 bases not matched to a gene; V was cut back by 4 bases and J by 6 bases. A few counts support this clone. What it binds is not known. Assay used: immunoSEQ multiplex PCR; TCRdb lists only in-frame clones, some missing. The sample shows 100,000 to 150,000 clones, approximately 85% of them seen only once. The rearrangement joins TRBV7-9 to TRBJ2-7; TRBD2 matches at 8 bases. Specimen: PBMCs. This receptor was taken from a man aged 18-30 years in good health and CMV-seronegative. The CDR3 protein is CASSSAGAEQYF. CDR3 DNA: TGTGCCAGCAGCTCAGCGGGGGCCGAGCAGTACTTC. The variable domain in full, with the rest retrieved from reference TRBV7-9 and TRBJ2-7, is DTGVSQNPRHKITKRGQNVTFRCDPISEHNRLYWYRQTLGQGPEFLTYFQNEAQLEKSRLLSDRFSAERPKGSFSTLEIQRTEQGDSAMYLCASSSAGAEQYFGPGTRLTVT.